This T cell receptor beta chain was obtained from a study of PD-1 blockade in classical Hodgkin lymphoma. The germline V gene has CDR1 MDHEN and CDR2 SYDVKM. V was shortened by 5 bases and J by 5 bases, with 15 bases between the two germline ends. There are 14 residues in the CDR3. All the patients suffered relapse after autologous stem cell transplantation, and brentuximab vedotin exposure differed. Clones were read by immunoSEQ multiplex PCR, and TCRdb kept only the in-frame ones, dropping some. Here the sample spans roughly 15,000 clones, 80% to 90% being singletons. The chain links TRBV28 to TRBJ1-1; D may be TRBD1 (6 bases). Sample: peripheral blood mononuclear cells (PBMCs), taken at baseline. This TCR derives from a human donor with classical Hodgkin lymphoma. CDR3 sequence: CASSILGGGTEAFF. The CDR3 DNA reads TGTGCCAGCAGTATCCTAGGGGGAGGGACTGAAGCTTTCTTT.